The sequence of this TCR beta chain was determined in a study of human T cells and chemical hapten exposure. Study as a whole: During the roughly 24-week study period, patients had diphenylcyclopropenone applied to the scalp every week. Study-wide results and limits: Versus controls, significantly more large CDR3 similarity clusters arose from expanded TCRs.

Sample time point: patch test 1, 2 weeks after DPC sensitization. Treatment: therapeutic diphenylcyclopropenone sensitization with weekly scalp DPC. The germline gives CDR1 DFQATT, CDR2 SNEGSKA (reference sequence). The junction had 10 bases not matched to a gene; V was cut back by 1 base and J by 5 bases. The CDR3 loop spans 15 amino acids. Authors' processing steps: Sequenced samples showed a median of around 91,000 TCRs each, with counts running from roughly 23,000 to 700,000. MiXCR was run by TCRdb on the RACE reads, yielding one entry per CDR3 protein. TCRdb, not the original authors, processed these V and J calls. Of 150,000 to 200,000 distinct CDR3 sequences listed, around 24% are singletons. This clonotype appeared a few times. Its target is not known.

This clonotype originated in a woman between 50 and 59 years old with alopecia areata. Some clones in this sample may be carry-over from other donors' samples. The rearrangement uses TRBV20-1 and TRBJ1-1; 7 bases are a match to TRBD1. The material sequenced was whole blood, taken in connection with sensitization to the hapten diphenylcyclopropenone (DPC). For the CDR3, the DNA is TGCAGTGCTAGAGGTCCCAGACAGGGTGGGACTGAAGCTTTCTTT. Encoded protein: CSARGPRQGGTEAFF.